The 5 T cell receptor beta chains below were found in one sample sequenced in a study of T-cell reconstitution after alpha-beta-depleted transplantation in children. Unique molecular identifiers were used to barcode this TCRbeta library. A single record per CDR3 protein comes from TCRdb applying MiXCR to the PCR reads. There are 580,000 or so distinct CDR3 sequences in the sample; about 21% occur only once, and over 12% lies in the top ten. The sample in question was PBMCs, mostly from graft donor cells, obtained 360 days after TCRalphabeta/CD19-depleted stem cell transplant. All receptors come from a boy under three years old who had a stem cell transplant for acute myeloid leukemia, so the T cells may come from the graft donor.

This clonotype appeared many times. The rearrangement uses TRBV5-5 and TRBJ2-5; 7 positions agree with TRBD2. This CDR3 is 15 amino acids long. V was clipped by 2 bases and J by 5 bases; unmatched bases: 9. Per germline, CDR1 SGHKS and CDR2 YYEKEE (reference sequence). The CDR3 DNA reads as TGTGCCAGCAGCTTCGTCCGAGCGGGGAGGGAGACCCAGTACTTC. Its protein is CASSFVRAGRETQYF.

This clonotype was found many times. The chain employs TRBV20-1 and TRBJ1-6; the D is unclear. Germline CDR1 and CDR2: DFQATT and SNEGSKA (reference sequence). The V end was cut by 3 bases, the J end by 2 bases, with 11 bases between. This CDR3 is 15 amino acids long. The CDR3 nucleotides read TGCAGTGCTAGCAAAGAGACTACCTATAATTCACCCCTCCACTTT. The encoded protein is CSASKETTYNSPLHF.

This clonotype has ten or more counts. J is TRBJ2-7 and V is TRBV20-1, with 7 nucleotides matching TRBD1. Looked up from germline, CDR1 is DFQATT and CDR2 is SNEGSKA (reference sequence). This CDR3 region has 14 residues. J gave up 9 bases and V 5 bases, and 16 bases lay outside the gene matches. The CDR3 DNA reads TGCAGTGCTTCCTCGACAGGGCCCGAAATATGGCAGTACTTC. It encodes CSASSTGPEIWQYF.

This clonotype occurred a few times. The chain combines TRBV20-1 with TRBJ2-7, with D maybe TRBD1 (6 bases). The germline gives CDR1 DFQATT, CDR2 SNEGSKA (reference sequence). The CDR3 has 13 amino acids. V lost 4 bases to trimming and J lost 0 bases, with 10 bases between them. The CDR3 DNA reads TGCAGTGCTACCGGACAGACCTCCTACGAGCAGTACGTC. Translation: CSATGQTSYEQYV.

This clonotype was seen a few times. The V gene is TRBV12-3 or TRBV12-4, the J gene TRBJ2-5, with a possible D match to TRBD2 (6 bases). The CDR3 runs to 15 residues. Trimming left V 5 bases short and J 1 base short, with 14 bases between. As DNA, the CDR3 is TGTGCCAGCAGTCACAGGTCGGGGGTCCAAGAGACCCAGTACTTC. Protein sequence: CASSHRSGVQETQYF.